This TCR beta chain derives from a study of blood T cells in healthy people across ages (dated by TCRdb to about 2015). Regarding the study in general: In model experiments, template switching captured about one uniquely barcoded TCR beta cDNA molecule for every two T cells. The study analyzed two additional independent replicas of 1 million unique cDNA reads from the same blood draw for two donors, one aged 18 to 29 and one aged 80 or older. To avoid experimental bias, donors of different ages were spread randomly across the sequencing lanes. To track age-related changes in TCR beta repertoire diversity, the study relied on deep sequencing normalized with unique cDNA molecular identifiers. Donors were grouped into four age groups: young (average roughly 16 years), middle-aged (roughly 40), aged (around 66) and long-lived (around 82). What the study reported, not specific to this receptor: As age increased, observed TCR beta diversity per million T cells dropped in a roughly linear way, and a significant reduction was already evident by age about 36. Estimates of total diversity from one million sequenced T cells were regarded as lower bounds and underestimates. Observed TCR beta diversity correlated strongly with the percentage of naive T cells measured by flow cytometry. Because the CMV infection status of the donors was unknown, age-related changes in expanded clonotypes may potentially have been confounded. Conclusive comparison of naive and antigen-experienced compartments was prevented by the profiling of bulk unsorted PBMCs. Compared with the aged group, the long-lived group had more naive CD4+ T cells, fewer expanded clones and increased TCR diversity, suggesting age selection.

Systemically healthy Caucasian individuals from Russia, 39 in total and aged about 6 to 100 years, were included as donors. Each donor gave approximately 9.3 milliliters of peripheral blood, collected into EDTA-treated Vacutainer tubes. Ficoll-Paque density-gradient centrifugation was used to isolate PBMCs, with at least 6.5 million per sample. Total RNA was extracted from PBMCs with Trizol reagent, with at least 5 micrograms obtained per sample. For every donor, an aliquot of PBMCs went through flow cytometry to measure the percentages of naive CD45RAhigh/CD27high T cells. Between the V and J ends, shortened by 3 bases and 0 bases respectively, the junction contains 12 bases. CDR1 and CDR2 were assigned from the germline V gene (reference sequence) as MNHEY and SMNVEV. The CDR3 sequence holds 16 residues, the cysteine and phenylalanine included. The retained sequence is limited to the CDR3, 48 bases, with the frame set at the first base.

This clonotype was seen ten or more times. The antigen it binds to is not known. The record has no base qualities; no much larger clone is one base away. The library was produced with 5' RACE. The listed sequencing device is Illumina HiSeq 2500. The second PCR ran for about 6 to 11 cycles and used a J-beta primer mix along with a sample-barcoded 5' primer. Each TCR beta cDNA molecule received a unique molecular identifier from a template-switch 5' adaptor carrying 12 random nucleotides. At least 3 million CDR3-containing paired-end reads were obtained from each sample. All of the RNA was converted into first-strand cDNA using the Mint cDNA synthesis kit, with a TRBC-specific oligonucleotide serving as the primer. All cDNA was treated with uracil-DNA glycosylase and then went through a first 18-cycle PCR with the universal primers M1SS and BC2_uni_R. The study's own analysis went as follows. For normalization, 1 million high-quality reads were randomly selected from each sample, with every read carrying a distinct molecular identifier. Reads with shared molecular identifiers were discarded instead of being binned into consensus sequences. MiTCR, set to a Q25 quality threshold and the strictest error-elimination algorithm, was used for CDR3 identification, clonotype clustering and error correction. Lower-bound total TCR beta diversity was estimated with a nonparametric unseen species model using Euler transformation. TCRdb trimmed the raw reads at Q25, called clones with MiXCR and kept productive beta chains. Records with the same CDR3 protein are collapsed into one entry carrying the most frequent genes and DNA. What appears here as the V and J calls and clone size reflects TCRdb's work, not the paper's. In all, the sample holds hundreds of thousands of distinct CDR3 sequences, and roughly 30% of those were seen once. The leading ten clones occupy 15% of the sample.

This clonotype originated in a woman of 80 years or more in good health. Donor details come from another sample of the same person, matched by shared clones. The chain employs TRBV27 and TRBJ2-4; TRBD2 might be the D gene, on 5 matching bases. The sequenced material came from blood. The DNA reads TGTGCCAGCAGTTTGGGTGGGAGCTTAGCCAAAAACATTCAGTACTTC. Its coded protein is CASSLGGSLAKNIQYF.